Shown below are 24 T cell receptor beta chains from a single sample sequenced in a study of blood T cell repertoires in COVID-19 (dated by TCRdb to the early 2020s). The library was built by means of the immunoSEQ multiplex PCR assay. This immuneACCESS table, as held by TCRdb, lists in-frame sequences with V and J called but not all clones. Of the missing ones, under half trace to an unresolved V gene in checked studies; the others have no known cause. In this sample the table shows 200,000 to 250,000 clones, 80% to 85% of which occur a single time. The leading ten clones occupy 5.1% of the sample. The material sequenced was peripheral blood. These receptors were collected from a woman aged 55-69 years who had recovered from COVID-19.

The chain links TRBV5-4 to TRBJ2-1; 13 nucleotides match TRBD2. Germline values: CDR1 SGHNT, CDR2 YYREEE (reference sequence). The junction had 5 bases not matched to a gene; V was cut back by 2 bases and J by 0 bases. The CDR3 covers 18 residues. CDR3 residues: CASSFYRLAGGSYNEQFF. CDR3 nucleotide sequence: TGTGCCAGCAGCTTCTATCGACTAGCGGGGGGCTCCTACAATGAGCAGTTCTTC.

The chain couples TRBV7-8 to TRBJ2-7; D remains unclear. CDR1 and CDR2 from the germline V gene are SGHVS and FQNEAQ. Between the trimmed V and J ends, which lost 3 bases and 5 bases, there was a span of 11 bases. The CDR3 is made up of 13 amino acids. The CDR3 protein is CASSFPPPDEQYF. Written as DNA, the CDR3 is TGTGCCAGCAGCTTCCCCCCCCCTGACGAGCAGTACTTC.

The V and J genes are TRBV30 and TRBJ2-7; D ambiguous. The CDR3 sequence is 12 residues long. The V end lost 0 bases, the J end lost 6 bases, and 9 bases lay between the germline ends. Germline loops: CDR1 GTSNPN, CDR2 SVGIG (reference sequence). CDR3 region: CAWSVRLLEQYF. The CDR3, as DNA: TGTGCCTGGAGTGTAAGACTTCTCGAGCAGTACTTC.

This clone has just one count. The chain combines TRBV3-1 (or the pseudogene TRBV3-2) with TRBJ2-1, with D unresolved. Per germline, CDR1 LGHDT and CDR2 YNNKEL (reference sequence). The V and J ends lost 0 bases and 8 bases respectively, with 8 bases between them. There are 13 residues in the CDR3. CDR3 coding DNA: TGTGCCAGCAGCCAAGATTCAACTCATGAGCAGTTCTTC. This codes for CASSQDSTHEQFF.

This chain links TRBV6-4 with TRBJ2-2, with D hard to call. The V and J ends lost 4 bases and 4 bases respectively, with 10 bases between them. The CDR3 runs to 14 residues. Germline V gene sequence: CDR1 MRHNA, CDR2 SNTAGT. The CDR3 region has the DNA TGTGCCAGCAGTGTTAGATGGGCCACCGGGGAGCTGTTTTTT. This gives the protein CASSVRWATGELFF.

The CDR3 nucleotides are TGTGCCAGCAGTCCCGTAACAGGGGTAGGAAACACCATATATTTT. It is translated as CASSPVTGVGNTIYF. The chain is built from TRBV27 and TRBJ1-3; TRBD1 aligns across 7 bases. The V gene end was trimmed by 5 bases and the J gene end by 4 bases; junction bases not matched to a gene: 8. The CDR3 runs 15 residues. Germline CDR1 and CDR2: MNHEY and SMNVEV (reference sequence).

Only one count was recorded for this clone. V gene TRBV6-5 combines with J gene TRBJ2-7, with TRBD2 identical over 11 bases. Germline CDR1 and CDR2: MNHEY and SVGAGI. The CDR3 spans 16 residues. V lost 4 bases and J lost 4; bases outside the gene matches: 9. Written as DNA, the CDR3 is TGTGCCAGCAGTTCCGCTAGCGGGGGGTCACAATACGAGCAGTACTTC. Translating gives CASSSASGGSQYEQYF.

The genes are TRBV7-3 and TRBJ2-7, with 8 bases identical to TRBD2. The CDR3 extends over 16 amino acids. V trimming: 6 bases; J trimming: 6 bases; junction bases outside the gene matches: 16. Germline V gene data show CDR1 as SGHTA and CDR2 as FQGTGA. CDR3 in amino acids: CASSSGGAPGVSEQYF. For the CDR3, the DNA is TGTGCCAGCAGTTCCGGGGGGGCTCCCGGCGTCTCCGAGCAGTACTTC. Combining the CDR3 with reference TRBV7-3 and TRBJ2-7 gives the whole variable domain GAGVSQTPSNKVTEKGKYVELRCDPISGHTALYWYRQSLGQGPEFLIYFQGTGAADDSGLPNDRFFAVRPEGSVSTLKIQRTERGDSAVYLCASSSGGAPGVSEQYFGPGTRLTVT.

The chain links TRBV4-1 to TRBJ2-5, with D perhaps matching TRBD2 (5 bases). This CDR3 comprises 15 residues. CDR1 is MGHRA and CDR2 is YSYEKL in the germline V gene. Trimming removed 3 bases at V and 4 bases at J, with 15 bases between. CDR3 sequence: CASSQAGGVGETQYF. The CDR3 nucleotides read TGCGCCAGCAGCCAGGCCGGAGGAGTTGGAGAGACCCAGTACTTC.

The CDR3: CASSLPGGGAPSQNEQFF. The DNA of the CDR3 is TGCGCCAGCAGTTTACCGGGCGGGGGGGCCCCGAGCCAGAATGAGCAGTTCTTC. V is TRBV5-1 and J is TRBJ2-1; TRBD2 agrees at 9 bases. CDR3 length: 18 residues. Per the germline V gene, CDR1 is SGHRS and CDR2 is YFSETQ. The trim removed 5 bases at V and 7 bases at J, leaving 19 bases unmatched.

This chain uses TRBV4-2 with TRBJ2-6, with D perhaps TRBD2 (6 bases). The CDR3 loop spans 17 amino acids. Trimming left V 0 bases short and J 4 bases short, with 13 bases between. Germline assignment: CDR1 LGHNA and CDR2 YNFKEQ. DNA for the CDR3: TGTGCCAGCAGCCAAGATCCTGGCGGAGGGGGGGCCAACGTCCTGACTTTC. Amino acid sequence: CASSQDPGGGGANVLTF.

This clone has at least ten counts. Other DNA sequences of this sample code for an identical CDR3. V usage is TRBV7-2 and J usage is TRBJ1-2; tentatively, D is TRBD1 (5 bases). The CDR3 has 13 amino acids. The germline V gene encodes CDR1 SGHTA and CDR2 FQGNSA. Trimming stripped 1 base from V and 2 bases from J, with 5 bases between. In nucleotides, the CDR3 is TGTGCCAGCAGCTTAGGACAGAACTATGGCTACACCTTC. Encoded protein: CASSLGQNYGYTF.

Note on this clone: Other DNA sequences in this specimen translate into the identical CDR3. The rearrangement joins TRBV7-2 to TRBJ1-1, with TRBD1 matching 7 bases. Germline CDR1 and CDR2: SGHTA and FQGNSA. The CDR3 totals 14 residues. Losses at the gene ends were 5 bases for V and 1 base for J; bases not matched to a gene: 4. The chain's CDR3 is CASSPGTANTEAFF. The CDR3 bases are TGTGCCAGCAGCCCGGGGACAGCGAACACTGAAGCTTTCTTT.

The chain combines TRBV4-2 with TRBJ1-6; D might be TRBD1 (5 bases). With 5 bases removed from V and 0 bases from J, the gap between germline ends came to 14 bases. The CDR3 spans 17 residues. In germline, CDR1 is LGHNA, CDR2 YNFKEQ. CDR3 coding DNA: TGTGCCAGCAGCGCAAGCGGGGGGAACTCCTATAATTCACCCCTCCACTTT. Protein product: CASSASGGNSYNSPLHF.

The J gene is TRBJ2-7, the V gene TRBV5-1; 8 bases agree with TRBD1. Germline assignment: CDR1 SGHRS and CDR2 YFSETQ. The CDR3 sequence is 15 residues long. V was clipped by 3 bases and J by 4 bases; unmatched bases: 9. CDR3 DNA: TGCGCCAGCAGCTCCTCCGGGACAGGTTTATACGAGCAGTACTTC. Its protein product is CASSSSGTGLYEQYF. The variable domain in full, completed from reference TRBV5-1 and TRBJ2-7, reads KAGVTQTPRYLIKTRGQQVTLSCSPISGHRSVSWYQQTPGQGLQFLFEYFSETQRNKGNFPGRFSGRQFSNSRSEMNVSTLELGDSALYLCASSSSGTGLYEQYFGPGTRLTVT.

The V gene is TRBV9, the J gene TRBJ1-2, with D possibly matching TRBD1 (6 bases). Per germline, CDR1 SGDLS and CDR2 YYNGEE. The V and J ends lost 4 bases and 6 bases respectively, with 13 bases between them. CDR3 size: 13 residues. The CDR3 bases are TGTGCCAGCAGCTCACAGGGTGGACATGGCTACACCTTC. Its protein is CASSSQGGHGYTF.

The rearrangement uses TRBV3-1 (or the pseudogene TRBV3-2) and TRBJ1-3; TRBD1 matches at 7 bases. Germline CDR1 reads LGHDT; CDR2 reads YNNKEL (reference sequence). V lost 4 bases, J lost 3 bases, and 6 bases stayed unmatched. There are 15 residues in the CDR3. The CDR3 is CASSPVGQSGNTIYF. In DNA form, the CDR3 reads TGTGCCAGCAGCCCCGTGGGACAGAGTGGAAACACCATATATTTT.

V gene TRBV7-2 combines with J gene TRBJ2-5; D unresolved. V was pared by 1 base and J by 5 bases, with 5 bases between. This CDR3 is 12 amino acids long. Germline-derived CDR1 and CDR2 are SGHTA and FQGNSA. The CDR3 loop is CASSLERETQYF. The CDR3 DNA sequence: TGTGCCAGCAGCTTAGAACGGGAGACCCAGTACTTC.

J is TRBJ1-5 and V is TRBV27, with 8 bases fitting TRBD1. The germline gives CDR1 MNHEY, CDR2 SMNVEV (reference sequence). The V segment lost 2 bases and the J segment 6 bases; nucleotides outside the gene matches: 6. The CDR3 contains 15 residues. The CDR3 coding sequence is TGTGCCAGCAGTTTAGGACAGGGCGAGGGTCAGCCCCAGCATTTT. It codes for CASSLGQGEGQPQHF.

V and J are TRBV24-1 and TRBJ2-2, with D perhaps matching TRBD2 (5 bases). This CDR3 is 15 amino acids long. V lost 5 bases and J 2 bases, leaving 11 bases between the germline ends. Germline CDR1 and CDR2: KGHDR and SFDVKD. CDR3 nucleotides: TGTGCCACCAGTGGAAGGACGGGAAACACCGGGGAGCTGTTTTTT. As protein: CATSGRTGNTGELFF.

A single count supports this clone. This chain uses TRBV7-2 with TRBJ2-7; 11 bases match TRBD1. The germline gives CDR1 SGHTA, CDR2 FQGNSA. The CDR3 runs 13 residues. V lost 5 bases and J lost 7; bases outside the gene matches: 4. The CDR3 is CASSQDRGREQYF. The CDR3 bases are TGTGCCAGCAGCCAGGACAGGGGGCGAGAGCAGTACTTC. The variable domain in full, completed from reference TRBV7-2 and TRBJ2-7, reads GAGVSQSPSNKVTEKGKDVELRCDPISGHTALYWYRQSLGQGLEFLIYFQGNSAPDKSGLPSDRFSAERTGGSVSTLTIQRTQQEDSAVYLCASSQDRGREQYFGPGTRLTVT.

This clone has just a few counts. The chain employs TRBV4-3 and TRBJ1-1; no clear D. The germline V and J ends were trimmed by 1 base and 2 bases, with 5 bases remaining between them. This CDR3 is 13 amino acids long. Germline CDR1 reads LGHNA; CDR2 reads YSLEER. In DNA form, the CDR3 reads TGCGCCAGCAGCCAAGGCGAAAACACTGAAGCTTTCTTT. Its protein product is CASSQGENTEAFF.

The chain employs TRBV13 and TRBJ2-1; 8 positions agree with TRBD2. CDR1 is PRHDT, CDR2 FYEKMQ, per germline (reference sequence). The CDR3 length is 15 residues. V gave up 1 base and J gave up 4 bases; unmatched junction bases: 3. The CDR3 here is CASSLDGGAYNEQFF. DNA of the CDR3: TGTGCCAGCAGCTTAGACGGGGGGGCGTACAATGAGCAGTTCTTC.

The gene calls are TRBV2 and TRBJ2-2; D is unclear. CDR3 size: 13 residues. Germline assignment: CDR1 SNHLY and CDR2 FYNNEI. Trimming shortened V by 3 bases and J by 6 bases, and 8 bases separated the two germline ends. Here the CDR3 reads CASSDSSAGELFF. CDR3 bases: TGTGCCAGCAGTGATAGCTCTGCCGGGGAGCTGTTTTTT. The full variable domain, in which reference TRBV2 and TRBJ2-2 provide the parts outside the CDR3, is EPEVTQTPSHQVTQMGQEVILRCVPISNHLYFYWYRQILGQKVEFLVSFYNNEISEKSEIFDDQFSVERPDGSNFTLKIRSTKLEDSAMYFCASSDSSAGELFFGEGSRLTVL.